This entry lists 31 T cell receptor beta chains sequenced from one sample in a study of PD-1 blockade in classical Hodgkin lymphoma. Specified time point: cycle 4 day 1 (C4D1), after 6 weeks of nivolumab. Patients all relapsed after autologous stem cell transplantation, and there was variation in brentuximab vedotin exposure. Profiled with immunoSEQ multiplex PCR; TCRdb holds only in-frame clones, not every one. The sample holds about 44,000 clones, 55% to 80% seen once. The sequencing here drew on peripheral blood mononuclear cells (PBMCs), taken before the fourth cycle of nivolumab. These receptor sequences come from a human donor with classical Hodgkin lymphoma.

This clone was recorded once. This CDR3 is CASSRDAAYEQYF. CDR3 bases: TGTGCCAGCAGTAGGGACGCAGCCTACGAGCAGTACTTC. The chain is built from TRBV6-5 and TRBJ2-7; D is tentatively TRBD1 or TRBD2 (5 bases each). Trimming took off 5 bases at V and 2 bases at J, with 10 bases between the two ends. This CDR3 is 13 amino acids long. Per germline, CDR1 MNHEY and CDR2 SVGAGI.

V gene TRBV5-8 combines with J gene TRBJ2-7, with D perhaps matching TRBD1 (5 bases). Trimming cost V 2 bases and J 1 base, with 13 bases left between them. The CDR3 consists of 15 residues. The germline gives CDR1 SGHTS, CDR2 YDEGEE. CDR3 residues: CASSLFGALSYEQYF. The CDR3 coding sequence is TGTGCCAGCAGCTTATTTGGGGCTTTATCCTACGAGCAGTACTTC. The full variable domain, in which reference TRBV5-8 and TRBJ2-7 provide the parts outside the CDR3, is EAGVTQSPTHLIKTRGQQATLRCSPISGHTSVYWYQQALGLGLQFLLWYDEGEERNRGNFPPRFSGRQFPNYSSELNVNALELEDSALYLCASSLFGALSYEQYFGPGTRLTVT.

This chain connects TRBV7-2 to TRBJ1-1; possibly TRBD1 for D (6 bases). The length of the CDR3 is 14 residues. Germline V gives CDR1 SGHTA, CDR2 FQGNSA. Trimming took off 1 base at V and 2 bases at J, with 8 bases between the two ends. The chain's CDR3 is CASSLVGANTEAFF. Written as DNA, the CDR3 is TGTGCCAGCAGCTTAGTGGGGGCTAACACTGAAGCTTTCTTT.

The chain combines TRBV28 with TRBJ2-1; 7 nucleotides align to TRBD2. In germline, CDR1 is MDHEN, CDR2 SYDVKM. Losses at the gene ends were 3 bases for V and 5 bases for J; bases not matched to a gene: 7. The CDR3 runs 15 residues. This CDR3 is CASSLGGTTNNEQFF. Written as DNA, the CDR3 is TGTGCCAGCAGTTTGGGGGGGACCACCAACAATGAGCAGTTCTTC.

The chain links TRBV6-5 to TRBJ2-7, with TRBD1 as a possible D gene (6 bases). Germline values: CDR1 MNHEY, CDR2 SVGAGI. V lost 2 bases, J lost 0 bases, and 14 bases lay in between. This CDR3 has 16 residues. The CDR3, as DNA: TGTGCCAGCAGTTACCCCGCGACAGGCACCTCCTACGAGCAGTACTTC. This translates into CASSYPATGTSYEQYF.

The CDR3 spells CASRENVQVYGYTF. As DNA, the CDR3 is TGTGCCAGCAGGGAGAATGTGCAGGTCTATGGCTACACCTTC. The chain employs TRBV2 and TRBJ1-2; D remains ambiguous. Trimming removed 6 bases from V and 4 bases from J, with 15 bases in between. Per germline, CDR1 SNHLY and CDR2 FYNNEI. The CDR3 is 14 residues long.

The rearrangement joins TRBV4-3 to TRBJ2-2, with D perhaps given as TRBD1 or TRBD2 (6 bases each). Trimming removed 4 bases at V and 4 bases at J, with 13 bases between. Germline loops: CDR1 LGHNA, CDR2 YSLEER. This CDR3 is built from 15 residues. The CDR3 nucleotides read TGCGCCAGCAGCCGGGGGGCCCTTGGCACCGGGGAGCTGTTTTTT. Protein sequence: CASSRGALGTGELFF.

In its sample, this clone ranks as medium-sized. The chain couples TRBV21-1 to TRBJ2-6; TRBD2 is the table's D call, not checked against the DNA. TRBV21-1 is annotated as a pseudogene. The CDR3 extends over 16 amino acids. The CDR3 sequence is CASTSHLLRGTNVLTF. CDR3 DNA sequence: TGTGCCAGCACGTCCCATCTCTTGCGAGGAACCAACGTCCTGACTTTC.

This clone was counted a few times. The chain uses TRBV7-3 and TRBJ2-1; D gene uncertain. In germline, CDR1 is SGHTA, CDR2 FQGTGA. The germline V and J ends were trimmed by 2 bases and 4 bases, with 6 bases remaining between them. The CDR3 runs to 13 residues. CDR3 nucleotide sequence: TGTGCCAGCAGCTTAGCGCAGTACAATGAGCAGTTCTTC. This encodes CASSLAQYNEQFF.

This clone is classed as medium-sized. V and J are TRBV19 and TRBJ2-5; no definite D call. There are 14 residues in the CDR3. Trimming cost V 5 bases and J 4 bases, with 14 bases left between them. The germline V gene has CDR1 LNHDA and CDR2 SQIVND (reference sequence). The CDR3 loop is CASSDGQSPETQYF. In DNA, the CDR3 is TGTGCCAGTAGTGATGGCCAGAGCCCAGAGACCCAGTACTTC.

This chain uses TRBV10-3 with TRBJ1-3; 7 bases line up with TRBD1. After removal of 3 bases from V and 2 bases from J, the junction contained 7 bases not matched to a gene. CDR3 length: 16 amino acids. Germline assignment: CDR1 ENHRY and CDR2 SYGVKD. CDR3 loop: CAISETPGGTGNTIYF. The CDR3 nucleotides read TGTGCCATCAGTGAAACCCCAGGGGGAACTGGAAACACCATATATTTT.

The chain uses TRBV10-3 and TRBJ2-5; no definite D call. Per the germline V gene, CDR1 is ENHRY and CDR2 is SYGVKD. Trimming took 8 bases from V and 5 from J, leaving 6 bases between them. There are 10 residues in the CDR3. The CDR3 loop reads CAIGGETQYF. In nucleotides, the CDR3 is TGTGCCATCGGTGGGGAGACCCAGTACTTC.

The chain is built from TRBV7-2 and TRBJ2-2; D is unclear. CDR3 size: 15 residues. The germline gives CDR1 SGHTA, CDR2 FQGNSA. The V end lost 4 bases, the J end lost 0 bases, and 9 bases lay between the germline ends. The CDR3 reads CASSSRTANTGELFF. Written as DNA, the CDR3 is TGTGCCAGCAGCTCCAGGACCGCGAACACCGGGGAGCTGTTTTTT.

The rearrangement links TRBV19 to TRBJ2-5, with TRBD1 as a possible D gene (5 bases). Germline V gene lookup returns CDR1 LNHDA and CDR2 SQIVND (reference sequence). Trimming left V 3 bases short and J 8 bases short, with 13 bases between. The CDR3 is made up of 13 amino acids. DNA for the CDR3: TGTGCCAGTAGTATCGCACAGGAGCGCACCCAGTACTTC. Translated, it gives CASSIAQERTQYF.

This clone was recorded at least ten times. DNA for the CDR3: TGTGCCAGTAGTCCCCGCGGGGACAATGAGCAGTTCTTC. This sequence encodes CASSPRGDNEQFF. The chain employs TRBV19 and TRBJ2-1; tentative D call: TRBD2 (6 bases). The germline gives CDR1 LNHDA, CDR2 SQIVND (reference sequence). Trimming stripped 5 bases from V and 5 bases from J, with 10 bases between. CDR3 length: 13 residues.

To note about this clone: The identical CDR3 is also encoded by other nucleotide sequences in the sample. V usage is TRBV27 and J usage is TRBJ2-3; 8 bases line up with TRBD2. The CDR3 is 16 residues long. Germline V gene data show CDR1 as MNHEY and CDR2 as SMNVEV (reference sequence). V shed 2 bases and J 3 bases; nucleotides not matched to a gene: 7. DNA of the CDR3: TGTGCCAGCAGTTTAAGGGCGGGACTAGTTACAGATACGCAGTATTTT. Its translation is CASSLRAGLVTDTQYF.

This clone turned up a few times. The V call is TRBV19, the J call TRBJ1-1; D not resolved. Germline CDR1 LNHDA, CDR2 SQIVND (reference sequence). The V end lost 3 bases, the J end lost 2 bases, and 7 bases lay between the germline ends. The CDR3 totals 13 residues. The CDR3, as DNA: TGTGCCAGTAGTATTTCGGACAACACTGAAGCTTTCTTT. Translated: CASSISDNTEAFF.

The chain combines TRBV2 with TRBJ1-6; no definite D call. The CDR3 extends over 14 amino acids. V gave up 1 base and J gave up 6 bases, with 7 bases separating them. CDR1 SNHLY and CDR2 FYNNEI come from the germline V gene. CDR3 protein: CASSEGAVNSPLHF. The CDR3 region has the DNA TGTGCCAGCAGTGAAGGGGCAGTTAATTCACCCCTCCACTTT.

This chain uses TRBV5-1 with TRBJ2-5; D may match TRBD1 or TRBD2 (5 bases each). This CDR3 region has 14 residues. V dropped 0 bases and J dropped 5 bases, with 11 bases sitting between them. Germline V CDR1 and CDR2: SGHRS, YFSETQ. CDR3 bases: TGCGCCAGCAGCTTGGGACGGGGCAGTGAGACCCAGTACTTC. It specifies CASSLGRGSETQYF.

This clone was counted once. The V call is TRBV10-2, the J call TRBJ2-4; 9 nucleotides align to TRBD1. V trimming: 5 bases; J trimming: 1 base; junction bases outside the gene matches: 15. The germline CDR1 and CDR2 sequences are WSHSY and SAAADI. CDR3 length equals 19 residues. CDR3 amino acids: CASSPTGQGGDVAKNIQYF. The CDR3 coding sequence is TGCGCCAGCAGTCCGACGGGACAGGGAGGGGATGTCGCCAAAAACATTCAGTACTTC.

The CDR3 is CASSFVGSGVREKLFF. CDR3 DNA sequence: TGTGCCAGCAGTTTTGTTGGGTCCGGCGTACGCGAAAAACTGTTTTTT. The gene calls are TRBV28 and TRBJ1-4; no firm D call. Per the germline V gene, CDR1 is MDHEN and CDR2 is SYDVKM. V was trimmed by 3 bases and J by 8 bases, leaving 19 bases between them. This CDR3 spans 16 amino acids.

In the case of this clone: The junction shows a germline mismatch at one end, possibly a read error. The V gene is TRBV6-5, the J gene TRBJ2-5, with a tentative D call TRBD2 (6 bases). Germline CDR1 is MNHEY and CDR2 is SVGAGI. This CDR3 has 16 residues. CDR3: CASSYWDSGMGETQYF. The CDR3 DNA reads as TGTGCCAGCAGCTACTGGGACTCCGGGATGGGGGAGACCCAGTACTTC.

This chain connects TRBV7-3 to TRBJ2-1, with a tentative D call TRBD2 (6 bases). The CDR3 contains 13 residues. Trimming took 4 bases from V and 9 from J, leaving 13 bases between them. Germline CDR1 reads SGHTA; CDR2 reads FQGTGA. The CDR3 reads CASSSALEGEQFF. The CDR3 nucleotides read TGTGCCAGCAGCTCGGCCCTGGAGGGTGAGCAGTTCTTC.

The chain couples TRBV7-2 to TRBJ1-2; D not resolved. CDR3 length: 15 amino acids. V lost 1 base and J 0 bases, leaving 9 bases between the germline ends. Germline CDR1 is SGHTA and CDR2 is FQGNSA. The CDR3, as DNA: TGTGCCAGCAGCTTAGAATACGGCCCTAACTATGGCTACACCTTC. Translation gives CASSLEYGPNYGYTF.

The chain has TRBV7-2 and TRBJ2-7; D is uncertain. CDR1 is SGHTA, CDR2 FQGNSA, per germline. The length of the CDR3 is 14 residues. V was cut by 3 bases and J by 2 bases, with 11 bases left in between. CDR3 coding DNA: TGTGCCAGCAGCTTTTCTGGCGGACCCTACGAGCAGTACTTC. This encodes CASSFSGGPYEQYF.

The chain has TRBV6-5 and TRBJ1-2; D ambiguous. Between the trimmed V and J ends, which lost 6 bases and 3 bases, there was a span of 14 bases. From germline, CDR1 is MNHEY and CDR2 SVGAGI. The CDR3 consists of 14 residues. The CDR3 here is CASRRPRSDYGYTF. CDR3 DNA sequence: TGTGCCAGCAGGCGTCCCAGATCTGACTATGGCTACACCTTC.

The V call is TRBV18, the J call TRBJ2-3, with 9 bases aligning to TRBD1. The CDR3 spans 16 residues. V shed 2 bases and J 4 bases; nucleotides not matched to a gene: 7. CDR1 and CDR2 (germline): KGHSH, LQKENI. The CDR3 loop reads CASSPTGTGIADTQYF. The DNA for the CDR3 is TGTGCCAGCTCACCAACCGGGACAGGGATCGCAGATACGCAGTATTTT.

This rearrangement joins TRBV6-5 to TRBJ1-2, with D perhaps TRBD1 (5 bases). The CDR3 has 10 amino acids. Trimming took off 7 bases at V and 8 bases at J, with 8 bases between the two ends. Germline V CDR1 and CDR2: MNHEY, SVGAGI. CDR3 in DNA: TGTGCCAGCAAAGGGGTAGGCTACACCTTC. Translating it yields CASKGVGYTF.

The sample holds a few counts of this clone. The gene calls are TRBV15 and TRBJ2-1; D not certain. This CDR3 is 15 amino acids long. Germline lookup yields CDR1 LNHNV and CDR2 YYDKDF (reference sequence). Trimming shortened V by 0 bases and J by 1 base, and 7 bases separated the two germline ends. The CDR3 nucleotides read TGTGCCACCAGCAGAGACGGCGGTTCCTACAATGAGCAGTTCTTC. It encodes CATSRDGGSYNEQFF.

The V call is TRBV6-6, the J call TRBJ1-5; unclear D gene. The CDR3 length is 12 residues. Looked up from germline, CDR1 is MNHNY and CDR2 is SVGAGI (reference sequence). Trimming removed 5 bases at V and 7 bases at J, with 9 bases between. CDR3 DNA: TGTGCCAGCAGTCTCCTGGGGCAGCCCCAGCATTTT. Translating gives CASSLLGQPQHF.

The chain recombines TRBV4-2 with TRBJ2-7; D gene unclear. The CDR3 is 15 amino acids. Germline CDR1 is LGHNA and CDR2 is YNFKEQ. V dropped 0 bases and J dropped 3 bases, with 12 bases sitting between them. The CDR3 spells CASSQESVSLYEQYF. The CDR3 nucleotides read TGTGCCAGCAGCCAAGAGAGCGTCAGTCTCTACGAGCAGTACTTC.